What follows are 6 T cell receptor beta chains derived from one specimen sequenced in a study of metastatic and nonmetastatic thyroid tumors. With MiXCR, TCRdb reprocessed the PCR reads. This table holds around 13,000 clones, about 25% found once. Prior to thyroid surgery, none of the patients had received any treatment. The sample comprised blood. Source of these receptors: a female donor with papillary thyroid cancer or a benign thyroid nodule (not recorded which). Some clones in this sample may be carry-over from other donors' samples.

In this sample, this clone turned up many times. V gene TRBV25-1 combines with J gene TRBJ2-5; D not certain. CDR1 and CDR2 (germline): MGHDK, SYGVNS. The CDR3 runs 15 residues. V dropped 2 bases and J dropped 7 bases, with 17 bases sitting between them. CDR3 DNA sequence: TGTGCCAGCAGTGAAACCCGGCCAGCGCCCGGGACCCAGTACTTC. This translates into CASSETRPAPGTQYF.

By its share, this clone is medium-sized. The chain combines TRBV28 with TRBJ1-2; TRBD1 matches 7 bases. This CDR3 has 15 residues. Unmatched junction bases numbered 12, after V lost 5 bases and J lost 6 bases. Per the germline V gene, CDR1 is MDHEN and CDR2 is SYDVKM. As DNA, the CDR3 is TGTGCCAGCAGTACTGGGACAGCCAACATTCATGGCTACACCTTC. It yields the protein CASSTGTANIHGYTF.

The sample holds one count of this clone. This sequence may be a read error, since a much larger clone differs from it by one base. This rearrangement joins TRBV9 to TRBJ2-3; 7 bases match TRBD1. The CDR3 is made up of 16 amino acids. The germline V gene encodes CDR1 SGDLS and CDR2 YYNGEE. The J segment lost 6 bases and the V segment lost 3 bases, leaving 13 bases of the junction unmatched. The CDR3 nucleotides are TGTGCCAGCAGCGCACAAACAGGGGCTGGGTTGGATACGCAGTATTTT. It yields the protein CASSAQTGAGLDTQYF. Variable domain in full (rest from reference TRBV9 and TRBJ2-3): DSGVTQTPKHLITATGQRVTLRCSPRSGDLSVYWYQQSLDQGLQFLIQYYNGEERAKGNILERFSAQQFPDLHSELNLSSLELGDSALYFCASSAQTGAGLDTQYFGPGTRLTVL.

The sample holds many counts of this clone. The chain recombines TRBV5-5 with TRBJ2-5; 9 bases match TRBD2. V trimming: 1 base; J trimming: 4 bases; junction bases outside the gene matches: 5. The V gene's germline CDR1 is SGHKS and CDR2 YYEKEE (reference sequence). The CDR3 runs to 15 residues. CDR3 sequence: CASSLSPSGAETQYF. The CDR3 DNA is TGTGCCAGCAGCTTGTCCCCTAGCGGGGCAGAGACCCAGTACTTC.

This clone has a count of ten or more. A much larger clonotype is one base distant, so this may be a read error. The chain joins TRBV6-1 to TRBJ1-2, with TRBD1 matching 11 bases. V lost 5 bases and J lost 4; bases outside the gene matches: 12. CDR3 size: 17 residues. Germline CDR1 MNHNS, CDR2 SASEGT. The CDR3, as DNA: TGTGCCAGCAGTCTAGGCGGGACAGGGGGAGCTAGCTATGGCTACACCTTC. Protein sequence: CASSLGGTGGASYGYTF.

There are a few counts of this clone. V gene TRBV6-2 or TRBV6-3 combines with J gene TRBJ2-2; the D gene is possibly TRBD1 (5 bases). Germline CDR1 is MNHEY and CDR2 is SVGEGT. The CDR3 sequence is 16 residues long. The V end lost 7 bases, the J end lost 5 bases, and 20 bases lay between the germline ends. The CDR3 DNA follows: TGTGCCAGCAACCTCGTGACAGTGGGCTATACCGGGGAGCTGTTTTTT. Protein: CASNLVTVGYTGELFF.